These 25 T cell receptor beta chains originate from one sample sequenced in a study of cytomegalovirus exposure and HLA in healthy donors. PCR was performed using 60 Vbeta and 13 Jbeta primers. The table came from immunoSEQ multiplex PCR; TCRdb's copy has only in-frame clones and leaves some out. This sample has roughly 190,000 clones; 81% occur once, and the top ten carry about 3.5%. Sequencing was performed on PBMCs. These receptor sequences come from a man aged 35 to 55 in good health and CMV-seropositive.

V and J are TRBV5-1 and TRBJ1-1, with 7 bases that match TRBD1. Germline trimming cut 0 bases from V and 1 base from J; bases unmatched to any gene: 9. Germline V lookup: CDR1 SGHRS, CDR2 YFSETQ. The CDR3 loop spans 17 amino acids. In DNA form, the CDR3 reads TGCGCCAGCAGCTTGGCCTCCATTCGACAGGGGAACACTGAAGCTTTCTTT. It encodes CASSLASIRQGNTEAFF.

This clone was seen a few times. DNA of the CDR3: TGCGCCAGTGGAGAACAAGCTAGCGGGAACACCGGGGAGCTGTTTTTT. Translation: CASGEQASGNTGELFF. The chain uses TRBV5-1 and TRBJ2-2; 7 bases align to TRBD2. The CDR3 totals 16 residues. Germline loops: CDR1 SGHRS, CDR2 YFSETQ. J was trimmed by 1 base and V by 8 bases; bases with no gene match: 11.

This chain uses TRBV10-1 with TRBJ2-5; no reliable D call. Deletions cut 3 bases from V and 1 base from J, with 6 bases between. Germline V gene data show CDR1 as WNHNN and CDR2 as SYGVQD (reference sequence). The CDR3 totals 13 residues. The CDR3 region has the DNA TGCGCCAGCAGTGACGGTCCCCAAGAGACCCAGTACTTC. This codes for CASSDGPQETQYF.

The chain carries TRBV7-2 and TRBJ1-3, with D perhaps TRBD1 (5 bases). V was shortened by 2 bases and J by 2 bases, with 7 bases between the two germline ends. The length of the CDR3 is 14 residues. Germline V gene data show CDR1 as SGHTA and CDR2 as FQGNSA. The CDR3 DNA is TGTGCCAGCAGCTTATGGACAACTGGAAACACCATATATTTT. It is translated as CASSLWTTGNTIYF.

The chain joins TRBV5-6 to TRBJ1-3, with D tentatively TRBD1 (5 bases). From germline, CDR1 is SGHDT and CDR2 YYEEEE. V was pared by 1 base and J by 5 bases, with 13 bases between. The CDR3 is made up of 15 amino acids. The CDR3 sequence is CASSLRGGGRNTIYF. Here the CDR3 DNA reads TGTGCCAGCAGCTTGAGGGGTGGCGGTAGAAACACCATATATTTT.

In DNA, the CDR3 is TGTGCCTGGAGTGCCGGGACTAGGGGGACCGGGGAGCTGTTTTTT. Its translation is CAWSAGTRGTGELFF. The genes are TRBV30 and TRBJ2-2; 8 nucleotides agree with TRBD2. CDR1 GTSNPN and CDR2 SVGIG come from the germline V gene (reference sequence). Germline trimming cut 1 base from V and 5 bases from J; bases unmatched to any gene: 6. The CDR3 sequence is 15 residues long. The variable domain in full, with the rest retrieved from reference TRBV30 and TRBJ2-2, is SQTIHQWPATLVQPVGSPLSLECTVEGTSNPNLYWYRQAAGRGLQLLFYSVGIGQISSEVPQNLSASRPQDRQFILSSKKLLLSDSGFYLCAWSAGTRGTGELFFGEGSRLTVL.

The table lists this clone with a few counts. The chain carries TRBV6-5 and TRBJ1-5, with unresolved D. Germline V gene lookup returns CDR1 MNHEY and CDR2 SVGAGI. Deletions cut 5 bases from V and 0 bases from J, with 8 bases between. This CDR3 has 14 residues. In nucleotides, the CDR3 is TGTGCCAGCAGTATAGACATTAGCAATCAGCCCCAGCATTTT. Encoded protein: CASSIDISNQPQHF.

The CDR3: CASSLSREAGPQYF. Here the CDR3 DNA reads TGTGCCAGCAGCCTATCGCGGGAGGCAGGTCCGCAGTACTTC. The genes are TRBV14 and TRBJ2-7; 8 bases are shared with TRBD2. The CDR3 totals 14 residues. CDR1 and CDR2 from the germline V gene are SGHDN and FVKESK. Losses at the gene ends were 4 bases for V and 9 bases for J; bases not matched to a gene: 11.

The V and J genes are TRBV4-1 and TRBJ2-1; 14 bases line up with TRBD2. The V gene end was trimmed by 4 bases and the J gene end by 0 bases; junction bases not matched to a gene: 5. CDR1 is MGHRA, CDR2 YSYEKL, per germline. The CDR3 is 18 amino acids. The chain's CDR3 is CASSPGLAGASSYNEQFF. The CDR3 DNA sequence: TGCGCCAGCAGCCCGGGACTAGCGGGGGCCTCCTCCTACAATGAGCAGTTCTTC.

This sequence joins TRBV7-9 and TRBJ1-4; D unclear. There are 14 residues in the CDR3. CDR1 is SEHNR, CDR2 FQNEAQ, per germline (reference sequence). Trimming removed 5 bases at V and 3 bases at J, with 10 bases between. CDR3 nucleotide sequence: TGTGCCAGCAGCCCAGGTGGGCCTAATGAAAAACTGTTTTTT. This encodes CASSPGGPNEKLFF. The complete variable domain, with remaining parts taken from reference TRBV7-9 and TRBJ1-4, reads DTGVSQNPRHKITKRGQNVTFRCDPISEHNRLYWYRQTLGQGPEFLTYFQNEAQLEKSRLLSDRFSAERPKGSFSTLEIQRTEQGDSAMYLCASSPGGPNEKLFFGSGTQLSVL.

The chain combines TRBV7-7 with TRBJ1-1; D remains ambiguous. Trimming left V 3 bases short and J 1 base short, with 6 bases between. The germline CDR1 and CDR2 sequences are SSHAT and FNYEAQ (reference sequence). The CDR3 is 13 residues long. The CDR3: CASSLNGNTEAFF. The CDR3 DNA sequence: TGTGCCAGCAGCTTGAACGGGAACACTGAAGCTTTCTTT.

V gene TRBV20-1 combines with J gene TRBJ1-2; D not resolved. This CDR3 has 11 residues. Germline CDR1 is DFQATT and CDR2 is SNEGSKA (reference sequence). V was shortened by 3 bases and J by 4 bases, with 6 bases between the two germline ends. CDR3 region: CSASGVYGYTF. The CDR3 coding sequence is TGCAGTGCTAGCGGGGTCTATGGCTACACCTTC.

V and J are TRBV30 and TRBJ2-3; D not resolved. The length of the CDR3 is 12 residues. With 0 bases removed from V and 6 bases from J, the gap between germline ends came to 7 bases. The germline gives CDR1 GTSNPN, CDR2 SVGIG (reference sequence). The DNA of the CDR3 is TGTGCCTGGAGTGTAAACGGGGATACGCAGTATTTT. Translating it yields CAWSVNGDTQYF. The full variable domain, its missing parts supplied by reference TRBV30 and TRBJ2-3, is SQTIHQWPATLVQPVGSPLSLECTVEGTSNPNLYWYRQAAGRGLQLLFYSVGIGQISSEVPQNLSASRPQDRQFILSSKKLLLSDSGFYLCAWSVNGDTQYFGPGTRLTVL.

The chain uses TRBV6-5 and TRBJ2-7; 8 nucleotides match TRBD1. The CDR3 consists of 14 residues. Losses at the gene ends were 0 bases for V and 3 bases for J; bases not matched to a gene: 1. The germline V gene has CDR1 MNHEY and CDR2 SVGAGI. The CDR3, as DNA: TGTGCCAGCAGTTACTCTGGGACAGGCTACGAGCAGTACTTC. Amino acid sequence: CASSYSGTGYEQYF.

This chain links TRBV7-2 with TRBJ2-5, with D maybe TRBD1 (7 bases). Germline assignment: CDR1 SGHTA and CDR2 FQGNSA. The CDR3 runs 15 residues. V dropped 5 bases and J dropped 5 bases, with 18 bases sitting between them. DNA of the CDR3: TGTGCCAGCAGCACCGGCGGAGGGGGCATTGAGACCCAGTACTTC. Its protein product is CASSTGGGGIETQYF.

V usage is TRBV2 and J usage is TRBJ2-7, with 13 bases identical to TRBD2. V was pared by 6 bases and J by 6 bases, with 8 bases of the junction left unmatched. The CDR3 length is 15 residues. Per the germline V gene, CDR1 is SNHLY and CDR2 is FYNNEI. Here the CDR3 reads CASRGTSGAASEQYF. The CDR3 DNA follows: TGTGCCAGCAGAGGGACTAGCGGGGCTGCGTCCGAGCAGTACTTC.

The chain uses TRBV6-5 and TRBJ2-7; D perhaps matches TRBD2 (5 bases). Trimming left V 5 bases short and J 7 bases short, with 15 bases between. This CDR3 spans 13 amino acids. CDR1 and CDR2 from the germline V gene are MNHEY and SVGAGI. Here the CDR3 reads CASSTTSPGEQYF. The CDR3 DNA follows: TGTGCCAGCAGTACCACCAGCCCGGGAGAGCAGTACTTC.

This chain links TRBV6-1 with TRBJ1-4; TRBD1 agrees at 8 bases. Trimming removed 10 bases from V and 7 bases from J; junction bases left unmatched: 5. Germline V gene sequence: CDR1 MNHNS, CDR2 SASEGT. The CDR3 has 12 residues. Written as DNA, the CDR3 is TGTGCCATACAGGGGGGGGGTGAAAAACTGTTTTTT. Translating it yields CAIQGGGEKLFF.

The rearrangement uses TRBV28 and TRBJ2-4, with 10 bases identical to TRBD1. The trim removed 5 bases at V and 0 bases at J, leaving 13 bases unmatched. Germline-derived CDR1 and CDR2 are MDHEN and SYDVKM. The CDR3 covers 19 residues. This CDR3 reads CASSLPPRDRGIAKNIQYF. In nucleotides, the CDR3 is TGTGCCAGCAGTCTCCCCCCCCGGGACAGGGGTATAGCCAAAAACATTCAGTACTTC. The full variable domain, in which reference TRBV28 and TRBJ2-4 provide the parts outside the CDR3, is DVKVTQSSRYLVKRTGEKVFLECVQDMDHENMFWYRQDPGLGLRLIYFSYDVKMKEKGDIPEGYSVSREKKERFSLILESASTNQTSMYLCASSLPPRDRGIAKNIQYFGAGTRLSVL.

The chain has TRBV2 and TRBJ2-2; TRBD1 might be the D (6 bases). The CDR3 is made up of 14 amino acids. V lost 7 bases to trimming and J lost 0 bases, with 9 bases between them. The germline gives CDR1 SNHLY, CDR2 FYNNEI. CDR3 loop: CASKTGSNTGELFF. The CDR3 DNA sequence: TGTGCCAGCAAAACAGGGTCGAACACCGGGGAGCTGTTTTTT.

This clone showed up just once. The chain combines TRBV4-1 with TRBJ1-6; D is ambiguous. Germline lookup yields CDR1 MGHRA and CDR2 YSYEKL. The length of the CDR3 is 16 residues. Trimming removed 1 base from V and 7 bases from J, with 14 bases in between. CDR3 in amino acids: CASSQGAPPANSPLHF. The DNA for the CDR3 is TGCGCCAGCAGCCAAGGCGCACCTCCCGCGAATTCACCCCTCCACTTT.

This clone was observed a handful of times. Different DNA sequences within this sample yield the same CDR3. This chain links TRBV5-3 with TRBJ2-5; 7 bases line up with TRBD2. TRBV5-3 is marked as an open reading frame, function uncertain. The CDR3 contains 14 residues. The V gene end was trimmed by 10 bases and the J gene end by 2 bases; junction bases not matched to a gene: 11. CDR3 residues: CARVRGTAQETQYF. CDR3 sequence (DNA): TGTGCCCGAGTGCGGGGGACCGCACAAGAGACCCAGTACTTC.

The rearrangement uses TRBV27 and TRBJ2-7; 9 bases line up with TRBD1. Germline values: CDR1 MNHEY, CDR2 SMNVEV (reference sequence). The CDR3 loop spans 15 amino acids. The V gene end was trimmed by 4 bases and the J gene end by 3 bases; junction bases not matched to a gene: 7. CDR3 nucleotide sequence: TGTGCCAGCAGTTCGTCAGGGACAGGGAGCTACGAGCAGTACTTC. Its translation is CASSSSGTGSYEQYF.

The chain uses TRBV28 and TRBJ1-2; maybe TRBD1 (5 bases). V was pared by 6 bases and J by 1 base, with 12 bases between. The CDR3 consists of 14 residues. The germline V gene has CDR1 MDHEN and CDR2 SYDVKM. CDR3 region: CASRLPQVNYGYTF. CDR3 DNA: TGTGCCAGCAGATTACCACAGGTTAACTATGGCTACACCTTC.

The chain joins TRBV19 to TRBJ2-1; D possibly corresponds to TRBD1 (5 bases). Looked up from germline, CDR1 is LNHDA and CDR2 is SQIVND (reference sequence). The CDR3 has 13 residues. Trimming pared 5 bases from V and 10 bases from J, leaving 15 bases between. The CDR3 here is CASSSPQGSEQFF. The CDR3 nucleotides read TGTGCCAGTAGTTCCCCCCAGGGTAGCGAGCAGTTCTTC.